This entry lists 14 T cell receptor beta chains sequenced from one sample in a study of OX40 agonist ivuxolimab in advanced cancers. The library was generated by the immunoSEQ multiplex PCR assay. TCRdb re-hosts the immuneACCESS table, in-frame sequences only. Its copies lack some clones; in the studies checked, an unresolved V gene accounts for under half of them, and the cause for the rest is not known. The sample data list tens of thousands of clones, and 89% of these were observed just once. The ten largest clonotypes hold 0.38% of the sample. The specimen comprised CD4+ or CD8+ T cells sorted from blood, sampled in a trial of the OX40 agonist ivuxolimab. The origin of the receptors is an adult with an advanced solid tumor such as melanoma, head and neck, liver or kidney cancer.

This clone was seen once. The chain uses TRBV10-1 and TRBJ2-5; tentatively, D is TRBD2 (5 bases). The V and J ends lost 2 bases and 5 bases respectively, with 15 bases between them. This CDR3 region has 15 residues. Germline V gene data show CDR1 as WNHNN and CDR2 as SYGVQD (reference sequence). CDR3 in DNA: TGCGCCAGCAGTGAGAACCTCGGCCCGGGGGAGACCCAGTACTTC. Translation gives CASSENLGPGETQYF.

The chain recombines TRBV4-1 with TRBJ2-1, with TRBD2 matching over 13 bases. This CDR3 is 19 amino acids long. Trimming cost V 4 bases and J 3 bases; bases outside gene matches: 12. Germline V gene data show CDR1 as MGHRA and CDR2 as YSYEKL. CDR3 coding DNA: TGCGCCAGCAGCCGTTGGACTAGCGGGAGTTCACGAGACTACAATGAGCAGTTCTTC. The encoded protein is CASSRWTSGSSRDYNEQFF.

As for this clone: Sequence at one end of the junction differs from germline and may be a read error. The chain links TRBV7-2 to TRBJ2-3; 7 bases fit TRBD2. In germline, CDR1 is SGHTA, CDR2 FQGNSA. CDR3 length: 16 residues. The DNA for the CDR3 is TGTGCCAGCAGCCTAGCTAGCGGAACGGGCGGTGGGACGCAGTATTTT. Protein sequence: CASSLASGTGGGTQYF. Based on the CDR3 plus reference TRBV7-2 and TRBJ2-3, the full variable domain is GAGVSQSPSNKVTEKGKDVELRCDPISGHTALYWYRQSLGQGLEFLIYFQGNSAPDKSGLPSDRFSAERTGGSVSTLTIQRTQQEDSAVYLCASSLASGTGGGTQYFGPGTRLTVL.

This clone was detected a few times. V and J are TRBV19 and TRBJ2-1; D possibly corresponds to TRBD1 (5 bases). The V gene's germline CDR1 is LNHDA and CDR2 SQIVND (reference sequence). V lost 5 bases to trimming and J lost 0 bases, with 14 bases between them. There are 16 residues in the CDR3. The CDR3 DNA reads as TGTGCCAGTAGTCCACTACAGGATTACTCCTACAATGAGCAGTTCTTC. Translation gives CASSPLQDYSYNEQFF.

This clone is categorized as medium-sized. This rearrangement joins TRBV5-5 to TRBJ1-2, with unresolved D. Germline CDR1 SGHKS, CDR2 YYEKEE (reference sequence). V was shortened by 2 bases and J by 0 bases, with 8 bases between the two germline ends. The CDR3 runs 14 residues. The CDR3 region has the DNA TGTGCCAGCAGCTTTAACGATCCTAACTATGGCTACACCTTC. Translated, it gives CASSFNDPNYGYTF.

This sequence joins TRBV18 and TRBJ2-3, with 12 bases identical to TRBD2. Germline CDR1 reads KGHSH; CDR2 reads LQKENI. Trimming cost V 2 bases and J 7 bases; bases outside gene matches: 16. CDR3 length: 19 amino acids. This CDR3 reads CASSPGTSGRGGGMNTQYF. The CDR3 bases are TGTGCCAGCTCACCAGGGACTAGCGGGCGAGGTGGTGGCATGAATACGCAGTATTTT.

The gene calls are TRBV5-4 and TRBJ1-2; D unclear. Germline CDR1 reads SGHNT; CDR2 reads YYREEE (reference sequence). Between the trimmed V and J ends, which lost 2 bases and 6 bases, there was a span of 11 bases. This CDR3 comprises 13 residues. CDR3 sequence: CASSLEGLHGYTF. In DNA, the CDR3 is TGTGCCAGCAGCTTAGAGGGTCTTCATGGCTACACCTTC.

V and J are TRBV15 and TRBJ1-1; 7 bases match TRBD1. In germline, CDR1 is LNHNV, CDR2 YYDKDF (reference sequence). Trimming removed 5 bases from V and 1 base from J; junction bases left unmatched: 7. The CDR3 has 15 residues. The CDR3 protein is CATSGTGQPNTEAFF. The CDR3 region has the DNA TGTGCCACCAGCGGAACGGGACAGCCGAACACTGAAGCTTTCTTT.

This sequence joins TRBV9 and TRBJ2-1; D gene uncertain. CDR1 is SGDLS, CDR2 YYNGEE, per germline. V was clipped by 4 bases and J by 0 bases, with 11 bases between them. This CDR3 is 15 amino acids long. This chain's CDR3 is CASSTGATSYNEQFF. DNA of the CDR3: TGTGCCAGCAGCACCGGTGCCACCTCCTACAATGAGCAGTTCTTC.

Of note for this clone: Germline and junction disagree at one end, which may indicate a read error. This rearrangement joins TRBV6-5 to TRBJ2-4; 11 bases map to TRBD2. The V gene's germline CDR1 is MNHEY and CDR2 SVGAGI. CDR3 size: 13 residues. CDR3 amino acids: CASSYLAGGPWDF. CDR3 DNA sequence: TGTGCCAGCAGTTACCTAGCGGGAGGTCCCTGGGACTTC.

In this sample, this clone turned up a few times. The J gene is TRBJ2-1, the V gene TRBV19, with 11 bases that match TRBD2. CDR1 is LNHDA, CDR2 SQIVND, per germline (reference sequence). V lost 6 bases, J lost 7 bases, and 8 bases stayed unmatched. This CDR3 spans 15 amino acids. CDR3 amino acids: CASSQLAGVVNEQFF. The CDR3 DNA reads as TGTGCCAGTAGCCAACTAGCGGGAGTGGTGAATGAGCAGTTCTTC.

The CDR3 sequence is CASSQVSSSGELFF. The DNA of the CDR3 is TGTGCCAGCAGCCAAGTTAGCAGCTCCGGGGAGCTGTTTTTT. The genes are TRBV14 and TRBJ2-2; D uncertain. The CDR3 runs 14 residues. V shed 1 base and J shed 6 bases, with 9 bases lying between them. In germline, CDR1 is SGHDN, CDR2 FVKESK.

The chain combines TRBV30 with TRBJ2-3; TRBD2 matches at 8 bases. The CDR3 length is 15 residues. V lost 1 base and J lost 4; bases outside the gene matches: 7. Looked up from germline, CDR1 is GTSNPN and CDR2 is SVGIG (reference sequence). The CDR3, as DNA: TGTGCCTGGAGTGAGTGGGTAGCGGGATCAGATACGCAGTATTTT. This translates into CAWSEWVAGSDTQYF. The full variable domain, completed using reference TRBV30 and TRBJ2-3, is SQTIHQWPATLVQPVGSPLSLECTVEGTSNPNLYWYRQAAGRGLQLLFYSVGIGQISSEVPQNLSASRPQDRQFILSSKKLLLSDSGFYLCAWSEWVAGSDTQYFGPGTRLTVL.

V and J are TRBV28 and TRBJ2-3; no reliable D call. The CDR3 is made up of 14 amino acids. The ends were cut back, 6 bases at V and 2 bases at J, with 12 bases in the middle. Germline V gives CDR1 MDHEN, CDR2 SYDVKM. The CDR3: CASRFAGSTDTQYF. The CDR3 nucleotides read TGTGCCAGCAGGTTCGCCGGATCCACAGATACGCAGTATTTT.